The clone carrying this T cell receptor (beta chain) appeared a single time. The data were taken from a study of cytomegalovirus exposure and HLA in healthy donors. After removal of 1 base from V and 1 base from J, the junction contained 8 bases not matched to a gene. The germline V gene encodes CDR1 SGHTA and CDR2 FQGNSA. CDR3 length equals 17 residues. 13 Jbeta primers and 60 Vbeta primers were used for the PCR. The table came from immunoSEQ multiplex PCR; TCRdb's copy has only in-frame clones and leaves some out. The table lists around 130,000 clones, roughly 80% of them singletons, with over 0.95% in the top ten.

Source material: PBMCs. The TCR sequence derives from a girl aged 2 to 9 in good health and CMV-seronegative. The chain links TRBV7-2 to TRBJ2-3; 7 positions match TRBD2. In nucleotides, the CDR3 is TGTGCCAGCAGCTTAGGCGGGGAGGGGATCGGCACAGATACGCAGTATTTT. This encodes CASSLGGEGIGTDTQYF.